This T cell receptor beta chain is from a study of shared clonotypes between healthy human individuals. Findings and limits, study-wide: The four-donor shared clonotypes exceeded non-shared clonotypes in generation probability, with non-shared ones scoring lower.

The repertoire was sequenced with immunoSEQ multiplex PCR; TCRdb's copy has only in-frame clones and lacks some. This table has fewer than 850,000 clones, approximately 75% appearing once. Those who donated were healthy HIV-negative adults, with no recent acute infections or vaccinations reported. Partitioning of CD4+ cells yielded a CD45RA+ naive subset and a CD45RA-negative memory subset. On this clone itself: Its antigen is currently unknown.

The sample comprised memory CD4+ T cells sorted from blood. Subset of the sample: CD45RA-negative fraction. This TCR came from a woman aged 30 to 39 in good health.

The CDR3 sequence: CASSPLAEGTDTQYF. Written as DNA, the CDR3 is TGCGCCAGCAGCCCACTAGCGGAGGGCACAGATACGCAGTATTTT. The rearrangement uses TRBV4-1 and TRBJ2-3; 8 nucleotides align to TRBD2. The V gene's germline CDR1 is MGHRA and CDR2 YSYEKL. With 4 bases clipped from V and 1 base from J, the junction kept 4 bases outside the gene matches. This CDR3 has 15 amino acids.